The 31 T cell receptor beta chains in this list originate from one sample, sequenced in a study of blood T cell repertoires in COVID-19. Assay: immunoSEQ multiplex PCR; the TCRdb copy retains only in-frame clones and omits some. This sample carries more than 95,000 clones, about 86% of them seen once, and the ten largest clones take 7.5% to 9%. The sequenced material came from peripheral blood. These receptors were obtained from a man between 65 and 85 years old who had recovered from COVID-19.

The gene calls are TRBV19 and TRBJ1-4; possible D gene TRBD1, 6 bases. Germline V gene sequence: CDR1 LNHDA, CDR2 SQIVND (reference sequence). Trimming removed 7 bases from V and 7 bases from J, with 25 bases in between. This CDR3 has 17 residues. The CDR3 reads CASTHTPLGGRGEKLFF. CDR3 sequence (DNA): TGTGCCAGTACCCATACCCCCCTGGGGGGGCGCGGTGAAAAACTGTTTTTT. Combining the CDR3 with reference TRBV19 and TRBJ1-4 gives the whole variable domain DGGITQSPKYLFRKEGQNVTLSCEQNLNHDAMYWYRQDPGQGLRLIYYSQIVNDFQKGDIAEGYSVSREKKESFPLTVTSAQKNPTAFYLCASTHTPLGGRGEKLFFGSGTQLSVL.

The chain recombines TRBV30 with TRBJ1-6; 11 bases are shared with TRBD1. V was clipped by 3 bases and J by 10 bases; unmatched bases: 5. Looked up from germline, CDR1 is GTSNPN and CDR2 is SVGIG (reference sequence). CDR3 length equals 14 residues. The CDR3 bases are TGTGCCTGGAGCGGACAGGGGGCGAGGTCACCCCTCCACTTT. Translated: CAWSGQGARSPLHF.

DNA for the CDR3: TGTGCCAGCAGTGAAACAGGGCTAAGCTATGGCTACACCTTC. As protein: CASSETGLSYGYTF. The chain employs TRBV2 and TRBJ1-2; D may be TRBD1 (6 bases). This CDR3 contains 14 residues. In germline, CDR1 is SNHLY, CDR2 FYNNEI. Between the trimmed V and J ends, which lost 2 bases and 4 bases, there was a span of 11 bases.

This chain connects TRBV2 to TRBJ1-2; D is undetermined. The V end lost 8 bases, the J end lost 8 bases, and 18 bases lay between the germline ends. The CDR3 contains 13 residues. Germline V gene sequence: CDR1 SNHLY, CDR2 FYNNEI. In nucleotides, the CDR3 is TGTGCCAGCTTCCGGGCAGGACTTGTGGGCTACACCTTC. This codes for CASFRAGLVGYTF.

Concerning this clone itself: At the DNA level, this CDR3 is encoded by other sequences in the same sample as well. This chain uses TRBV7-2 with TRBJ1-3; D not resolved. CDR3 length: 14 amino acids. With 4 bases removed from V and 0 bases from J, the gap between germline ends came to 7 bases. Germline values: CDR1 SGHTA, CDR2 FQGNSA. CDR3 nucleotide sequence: TGTGCCAGCAGCTCCAGACTCTCTGGAAACACCATATATTTT. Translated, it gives CASSSRLSGNTIYF.

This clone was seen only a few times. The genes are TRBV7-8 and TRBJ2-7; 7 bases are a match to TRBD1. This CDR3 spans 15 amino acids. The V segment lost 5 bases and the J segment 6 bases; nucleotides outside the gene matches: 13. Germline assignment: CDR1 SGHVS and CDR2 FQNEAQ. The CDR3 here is CASSPHRGRFAEQYF. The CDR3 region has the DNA TGTGCCAGCAGCCCCCACAGGGGCCGCTTTGCCGAGCAGTACTTC.

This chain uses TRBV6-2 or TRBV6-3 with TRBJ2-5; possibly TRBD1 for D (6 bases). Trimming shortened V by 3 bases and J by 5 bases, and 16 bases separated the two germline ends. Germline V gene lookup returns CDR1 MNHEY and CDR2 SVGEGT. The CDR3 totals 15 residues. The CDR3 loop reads CASSYSTGGRETQYF. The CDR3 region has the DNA TGTGCCAGCAGTTATTCGACTGGGGGCAGGGAGACCCAGTACTTC.

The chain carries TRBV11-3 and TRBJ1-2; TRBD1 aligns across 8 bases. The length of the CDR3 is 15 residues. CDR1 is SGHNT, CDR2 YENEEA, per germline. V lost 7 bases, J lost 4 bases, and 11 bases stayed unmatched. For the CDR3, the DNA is TGTGCCAGCACGCAGGACAGGGAGGTAGGCTATGGCTACACCTTC. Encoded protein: CASTQDREVGYGYTF. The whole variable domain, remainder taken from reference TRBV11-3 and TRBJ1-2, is EAGVVQSPRYKIIEKKQPVAFWCNPISGHNTLYWYLQNLGQGPELLIRYENEEAVDDSQLPKDRFSAERLKGVDSTLKIQPAELGDSAVYLCASTQDREVGYGYTFGSGTRLTVV.

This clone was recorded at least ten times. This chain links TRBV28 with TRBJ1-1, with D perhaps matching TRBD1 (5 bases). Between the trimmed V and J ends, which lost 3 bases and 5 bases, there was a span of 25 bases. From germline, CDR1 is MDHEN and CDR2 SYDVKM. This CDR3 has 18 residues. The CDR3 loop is CASSFVAGLFRSETEAFF. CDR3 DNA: TGTGCCAGCAGTTTTGTGGCAGGGCTATTTCGTTCGGAGACTGAAGCTTTCTTT.

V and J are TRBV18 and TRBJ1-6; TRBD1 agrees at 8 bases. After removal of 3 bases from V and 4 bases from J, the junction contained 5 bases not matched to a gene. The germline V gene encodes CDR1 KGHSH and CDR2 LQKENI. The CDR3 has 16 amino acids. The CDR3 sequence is CASSPQDRVYNSPLHF. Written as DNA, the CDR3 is TGTGCCAGCTCACCGCAGGACAGGGTGTATAATTCACCCCTCCACTTT.

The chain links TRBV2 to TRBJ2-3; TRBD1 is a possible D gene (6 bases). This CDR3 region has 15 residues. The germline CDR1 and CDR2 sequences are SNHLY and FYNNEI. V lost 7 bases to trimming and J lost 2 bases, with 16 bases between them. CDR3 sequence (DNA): TGTGCCAGCAAGGTGGTCGGACAGTCCACAGATACGCAGTATTTT. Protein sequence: CASKVVGQSTDTQYF.

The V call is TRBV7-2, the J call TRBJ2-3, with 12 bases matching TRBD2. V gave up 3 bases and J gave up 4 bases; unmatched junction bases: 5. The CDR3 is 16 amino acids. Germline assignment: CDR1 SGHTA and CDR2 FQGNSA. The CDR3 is CASSLGLAGGSDTQYF. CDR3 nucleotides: TGTGCCAGCAGCTTGGGGCTAGCGGGAGGGTCAGATACGCAGTATTTT.

CDR3 coding DNA: TGCGCCAGCAGCTACCTACAGGCGAGGAAGAAATATAGCAATCAGCCCCAGCATTTT. This sequence encodes CASSYLQARKKYSNQPQHF. The chain uses TRBV4-1 and TRBJ1-5; D possibly corresponds to TRBD1 (5 bases). This CDR3 region has 19 residues. Germline CDR1 reads MGHRA; CDR2 reads YSYEKL. V dropped 5 bases and J dropped 0 bases, with 23 bases sitting between them.

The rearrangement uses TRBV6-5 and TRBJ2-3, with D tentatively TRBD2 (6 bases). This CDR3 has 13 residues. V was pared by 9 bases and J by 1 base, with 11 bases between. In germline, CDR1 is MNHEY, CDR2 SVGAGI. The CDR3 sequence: CASAGGGTDTQYF. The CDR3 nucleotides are TGTGCCAGTGCAGGCGGGGGCACAGATACGCAGTATTTT.

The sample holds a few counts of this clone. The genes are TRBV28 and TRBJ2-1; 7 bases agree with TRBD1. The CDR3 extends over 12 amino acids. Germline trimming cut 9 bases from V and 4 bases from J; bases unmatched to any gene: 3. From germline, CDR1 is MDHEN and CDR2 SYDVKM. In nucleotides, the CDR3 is TGTGCCAGTGTGGGACAGTACAATGAGCAGTTCTTC. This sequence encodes CASVGQYNEQFF.

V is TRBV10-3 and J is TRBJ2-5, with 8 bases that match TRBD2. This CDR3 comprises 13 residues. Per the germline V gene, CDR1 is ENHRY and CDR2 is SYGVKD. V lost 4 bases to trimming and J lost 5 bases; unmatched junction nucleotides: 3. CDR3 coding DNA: TGTGCCATCAGTGTCGGGAGGGATGAGACCCAGTACTTC. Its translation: CAISVGRDETQYF.

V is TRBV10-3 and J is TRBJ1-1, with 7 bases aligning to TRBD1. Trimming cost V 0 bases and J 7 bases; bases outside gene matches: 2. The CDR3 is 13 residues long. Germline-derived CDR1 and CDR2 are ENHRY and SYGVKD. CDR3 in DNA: TGTGCCATCAGTGAGTCGGGACAGTATGAAGCTTTCTTT. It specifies CAISESGQYEAFF.

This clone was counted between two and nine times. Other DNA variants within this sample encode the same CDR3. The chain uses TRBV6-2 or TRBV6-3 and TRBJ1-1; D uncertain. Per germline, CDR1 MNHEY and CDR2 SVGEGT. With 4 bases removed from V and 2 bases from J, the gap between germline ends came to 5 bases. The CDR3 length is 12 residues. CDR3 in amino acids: CASSWANTEAFF. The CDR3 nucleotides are TGTGCCAGCAGTTGGGCTAACACTGAAGCTTTCTTT.

CDR3 nucleotides: TGCAGTGCCCGGGGGGACTACGAGCAGTACTTC. Its protein is CSARGDYEQYF. J is TRBJ2-7 and V is TRBV20-1, with 7 bases aligning to TRBD2. This CDR3 comprises 11 residues. Germline V lookup: CDR1 DFQATT, CDR2 SNEGSKA (reference sequence). The trim removed 6 bases at V and 3 bases at J, leaving 2 bases unmatched.

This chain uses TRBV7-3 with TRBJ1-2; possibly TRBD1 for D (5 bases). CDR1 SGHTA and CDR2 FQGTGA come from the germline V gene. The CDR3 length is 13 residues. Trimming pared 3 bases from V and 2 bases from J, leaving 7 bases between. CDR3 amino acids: CASSFGGNYGYTF. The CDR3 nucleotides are TGTGCCAGCAGCTTCGGGGGGAACTATGGCTACACCTTC. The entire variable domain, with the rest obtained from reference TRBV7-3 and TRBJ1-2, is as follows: GAGVSQTPSNKVTEKGKYVELRCDPISGHTALYWYRQSLGQGPEFLIYFQGTGAADDSGLPNDRFFAVRPEGSVSTLKIQRTERGDSAVYLCASSFGGNYGYTFGSGTRLTVV.

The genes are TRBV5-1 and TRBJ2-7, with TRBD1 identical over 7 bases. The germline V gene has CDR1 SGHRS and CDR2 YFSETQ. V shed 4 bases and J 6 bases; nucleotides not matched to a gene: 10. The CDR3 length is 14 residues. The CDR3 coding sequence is TGCGCCAGCAGCCGACAGACAGGGCTCGGCGAGCAGTACTTC. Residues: CASSRQTGLGEQYF. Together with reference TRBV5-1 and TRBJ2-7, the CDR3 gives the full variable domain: KAGVTQTPRYLIKTRGQQVTLSCSPISGHRSVSWYQQTPGQGLQFLFEYFSETQRNKGNFPGRFSGRQFSNSRSEMNVSTLELGDSALYLCASSRQTGLGEQYFGPGTRLTVT.

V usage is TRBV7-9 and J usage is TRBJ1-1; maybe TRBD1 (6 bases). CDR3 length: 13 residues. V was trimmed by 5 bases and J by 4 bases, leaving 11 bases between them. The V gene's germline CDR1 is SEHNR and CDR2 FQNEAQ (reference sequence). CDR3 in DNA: TGTGCCAGCAGCCTGGGAGGGGGCACTGAAGCTTTCTTT. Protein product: CASSLGGGTEAFF.

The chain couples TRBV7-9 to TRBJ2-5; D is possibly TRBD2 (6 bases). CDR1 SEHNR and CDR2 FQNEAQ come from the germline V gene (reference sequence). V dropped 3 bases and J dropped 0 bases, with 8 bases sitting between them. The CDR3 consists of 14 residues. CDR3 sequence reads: CASSLGGDQETQYF. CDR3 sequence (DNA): TGTGCCAGCAGCTTGGGCGGGGACCAAGAGACCCAGTACTTC. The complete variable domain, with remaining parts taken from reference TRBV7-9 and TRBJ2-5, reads DTGVSQNPRHKITKRGQNVTFRCDPISEHNRLYWYRQTLGQGPEFLTYFQNEAQLEKSRLLSDRFSAERPKGSFSTLEIQRTEQGDSAMYLCASSLGGDQETQYFGPGTRLLVL.

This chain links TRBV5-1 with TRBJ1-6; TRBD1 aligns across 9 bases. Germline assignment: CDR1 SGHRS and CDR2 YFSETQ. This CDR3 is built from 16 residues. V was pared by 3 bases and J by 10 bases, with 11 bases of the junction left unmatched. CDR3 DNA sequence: TGCGCCAGCAGCTCCCGGACAGGGGTAGGGAACTCACCCCTCCACTTT. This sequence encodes CASSSRTGVGNSPLHF.

For the CDR3, the DNA is TGTGCCAGCAGCGCGGGACTAGCGGGAGTATCAGAGACCCAGTACTTC. Translation: CASSAGLAGVSETQYF. V and J are TRBV7-2 and TRBJ2-5, with 14 bases that match TRBD2. With V trimmed by 5 bases and J by 4 bases, 6 bases remained unmatched. This CDR3 is 16 amino acids long. Germline V lookup: CDR1 SGHTA, CDR2 FQGNSA.

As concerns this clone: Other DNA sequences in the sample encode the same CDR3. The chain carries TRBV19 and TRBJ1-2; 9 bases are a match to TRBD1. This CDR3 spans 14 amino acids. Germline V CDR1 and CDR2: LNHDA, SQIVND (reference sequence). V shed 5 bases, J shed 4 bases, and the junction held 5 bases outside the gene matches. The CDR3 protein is CASSPGQGGYGYTF. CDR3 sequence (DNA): TGTGCCAGTAGTCCGGGACAGGGAGGCTATGGCTACACCTTC.

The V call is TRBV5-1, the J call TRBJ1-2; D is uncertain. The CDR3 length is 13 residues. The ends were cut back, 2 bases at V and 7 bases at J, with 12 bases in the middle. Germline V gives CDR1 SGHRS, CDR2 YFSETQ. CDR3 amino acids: CASSFQRARGYTF. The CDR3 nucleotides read TGCGCCAGCAGCTTCCAGCGGGCGCGTGGCTACACCTTC.

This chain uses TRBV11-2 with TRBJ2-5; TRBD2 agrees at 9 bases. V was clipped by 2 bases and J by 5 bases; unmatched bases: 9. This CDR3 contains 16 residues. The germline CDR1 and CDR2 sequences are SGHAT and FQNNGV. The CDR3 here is CASSLFSSGTVETQYF. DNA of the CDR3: TGTGCCAGCAGCTTATTCTCTAGCGGGACGGTGGAGACCCAGTACTTC.

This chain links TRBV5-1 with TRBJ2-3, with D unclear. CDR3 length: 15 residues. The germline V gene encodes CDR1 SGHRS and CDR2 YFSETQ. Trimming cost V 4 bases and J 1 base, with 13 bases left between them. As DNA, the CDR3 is TGCGCCAGCAGCCCAGGATCCTCGGGCACAGATACGCAGTATTTT. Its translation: CASSPGSSGTDTQYF.

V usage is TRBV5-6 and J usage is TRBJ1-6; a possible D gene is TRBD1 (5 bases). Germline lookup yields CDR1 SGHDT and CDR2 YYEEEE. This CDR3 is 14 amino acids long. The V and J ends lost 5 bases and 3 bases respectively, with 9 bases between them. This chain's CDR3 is CASSIRDYNSPLHF. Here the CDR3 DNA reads TGTGCCAGCAGTATCAGGGACTATAATTCACCCCTCCACTTT.

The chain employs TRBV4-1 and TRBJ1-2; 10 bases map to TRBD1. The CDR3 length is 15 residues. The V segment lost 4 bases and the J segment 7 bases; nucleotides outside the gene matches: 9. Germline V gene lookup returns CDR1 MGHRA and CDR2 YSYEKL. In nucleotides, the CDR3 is TGCGCCAGCAGCCTAGGACAGGGGGGAGTTGGTGGCTACACCTTC. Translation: CASSLGQGGVGGYTF.